This paragraph reports one T cell receptor (beta chain). The record originates from a study of T cell clones after liver transplantation. Study-level background: Draws occurred before transplant, before withdrawal, and after complete or failed withdrawal.

Using immunoSEQ multiplex PCR, the repertoire was profiled, and TCRdb retains in-frame clones only, with some absent. In the table there are tens of thousands of clones, just under 95% of which are singletons. V dropped 6 bases and J dropped 2; count of bases not matched to a gene: 8. The V gene's germline CDR1 is SGHVS and CDR2 FQNEAQ. This CDR3 region has 17 residues. This TCR derives from a human patient who received a liver transplant. These T cells may partly come from the graft donor. The chain employs TRBV7-8 and TRBJ2-2; 11 nucleotides match TRBD2. The sequencing here drew on CD8+ T cells from blood, taken 12 months after liver transplant. The CDR3 is CASSKGTSGANTGELFF. The CDR3 DNA is TGTGCCAGCAGTAAAGGGACTAGCGGCGCCAACACCGGGGAGCTGTTTTTT.